The source of this TCR beta chain is a study of shared clonotypes between healthy human individuals. On this clone itself: Distinct nucleotide sequences in the sample also encode this CDR3.

The material for each subset, its genomic DNA, was split evenly across several immunoSEQ plates. Sequencing was performed with immunoSEQ multiplex PCR; in TCRdb, only in-frame clones are kept and a portion is missing. The sample holds 2 million to 3 million clones; roughly 92% are singletons and the top ten take over 0.12%. The CDR3 contains 14 residues. V was trimmed by 0 bases and J by 4 bases, leaving 10 bases between them. Germline V lookup: CDR1 SGHRS, CDR2 YFSETQ. The sequence derives from a man aged 18 to 29 in good health. The material sequenced was naive CD4+ T cells sorted from blood. Subset specified: CD45RA+ positively selected. The V and J genes are TRBV5-1 and TRBJ1-2, with D perhaps TRBD1 (5 bases). The CDR3 nucleotides are TGCGCCAGCAGCTTGGAAGCGGGACCCTATGGCTACACCTTC. It translates to CASSLEAGPYGYTF.